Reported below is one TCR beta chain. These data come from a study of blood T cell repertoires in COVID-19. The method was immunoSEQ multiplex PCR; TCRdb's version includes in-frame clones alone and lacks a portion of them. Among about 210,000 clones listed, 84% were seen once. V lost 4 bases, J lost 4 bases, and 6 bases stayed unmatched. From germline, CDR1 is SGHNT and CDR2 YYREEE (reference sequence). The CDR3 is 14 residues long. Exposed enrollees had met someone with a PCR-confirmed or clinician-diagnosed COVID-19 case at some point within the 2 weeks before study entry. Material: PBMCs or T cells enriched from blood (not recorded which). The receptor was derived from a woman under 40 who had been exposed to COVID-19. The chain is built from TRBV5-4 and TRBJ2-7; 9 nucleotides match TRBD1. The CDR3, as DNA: TGTGCCAGCAGCGTGGGACAGGGTGGGTACGAGCAGTACTTC. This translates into CASSVGQGGYEQYF.